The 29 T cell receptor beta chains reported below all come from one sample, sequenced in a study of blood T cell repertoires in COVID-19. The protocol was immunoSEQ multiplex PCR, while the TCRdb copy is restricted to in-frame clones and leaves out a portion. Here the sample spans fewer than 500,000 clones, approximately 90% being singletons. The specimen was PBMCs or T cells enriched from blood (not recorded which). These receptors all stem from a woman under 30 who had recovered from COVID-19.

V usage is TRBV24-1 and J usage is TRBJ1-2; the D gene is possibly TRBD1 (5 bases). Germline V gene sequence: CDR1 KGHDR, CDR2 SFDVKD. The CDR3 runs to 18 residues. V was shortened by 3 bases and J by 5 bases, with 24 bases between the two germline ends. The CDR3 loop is CATSDGGGGRAPFYGYTF. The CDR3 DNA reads TGTGCCACCAGTGATGGTGGCGGGGGTAGGGCCCCCTTTTATGGCTACACCTTC.

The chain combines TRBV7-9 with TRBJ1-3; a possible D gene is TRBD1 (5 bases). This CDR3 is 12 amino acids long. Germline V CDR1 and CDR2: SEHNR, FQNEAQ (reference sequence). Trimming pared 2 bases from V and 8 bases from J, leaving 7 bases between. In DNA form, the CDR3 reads TGTGCCAGCAGCTTAAACAGGCACACCATATATTTT. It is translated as CASSLNRHTIYF.

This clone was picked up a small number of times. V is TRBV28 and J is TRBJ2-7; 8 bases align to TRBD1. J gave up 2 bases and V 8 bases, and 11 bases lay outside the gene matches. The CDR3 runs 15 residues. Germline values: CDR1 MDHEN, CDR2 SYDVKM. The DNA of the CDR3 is TGTGCCAGCGGATCCCGGGACAGGCCTACCTACGAGCAGTACTTC. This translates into CASGSRDRPTYEQYF.

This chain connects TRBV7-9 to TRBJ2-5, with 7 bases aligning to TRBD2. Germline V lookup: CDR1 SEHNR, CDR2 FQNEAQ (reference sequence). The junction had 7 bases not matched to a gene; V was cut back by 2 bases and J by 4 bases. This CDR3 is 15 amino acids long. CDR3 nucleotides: TGTGCCAGCAGCTTATACGGGGGGAACCGAGAGACCCAGTACTTC. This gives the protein CASSLYGGNRETQYF.

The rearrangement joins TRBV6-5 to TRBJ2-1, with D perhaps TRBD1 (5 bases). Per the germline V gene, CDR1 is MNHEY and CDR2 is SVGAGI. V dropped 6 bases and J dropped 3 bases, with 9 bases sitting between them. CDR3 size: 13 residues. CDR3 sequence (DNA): TGTGCCAGCAGGATAGACAGCTACAATGAGCAGTTCTTC. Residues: CASRIDSYNEQFF.

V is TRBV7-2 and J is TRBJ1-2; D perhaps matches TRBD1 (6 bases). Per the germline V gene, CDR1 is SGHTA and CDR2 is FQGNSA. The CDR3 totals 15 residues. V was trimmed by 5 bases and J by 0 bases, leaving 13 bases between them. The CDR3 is CASSPERTANYGYTF. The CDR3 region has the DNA TGTGCCAGCAGCCCCGAACGGACAGCTAACTATGGCTACACCTTC.

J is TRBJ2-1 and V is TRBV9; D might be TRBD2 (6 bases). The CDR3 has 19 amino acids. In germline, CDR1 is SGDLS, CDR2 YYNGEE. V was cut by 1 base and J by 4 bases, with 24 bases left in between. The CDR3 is CASSVRGTRLGGSYNEQFF. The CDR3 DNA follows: TGTGCCAGCAGCGTACGAGGCACGAGGCTCGGGGGTTCGTACAATGAGCAGTTCTTC.

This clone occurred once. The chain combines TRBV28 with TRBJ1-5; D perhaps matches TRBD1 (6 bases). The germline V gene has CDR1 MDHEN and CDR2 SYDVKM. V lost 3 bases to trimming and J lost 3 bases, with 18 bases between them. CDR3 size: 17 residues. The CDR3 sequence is CASSFTGLGVDNQPQHF. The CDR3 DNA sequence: TGTGCCAGCAGTTTTACAGGGCTTGGGGTGGACAATCAGCCCCAGCATTTT.

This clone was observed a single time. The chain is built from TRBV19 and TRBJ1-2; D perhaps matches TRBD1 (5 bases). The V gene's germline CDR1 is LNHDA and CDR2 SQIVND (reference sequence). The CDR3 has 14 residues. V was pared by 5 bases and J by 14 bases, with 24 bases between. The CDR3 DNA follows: TGTGCCAGTAGTGTACATTCCTCATTCAGGGCTGGAACCTTC. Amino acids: CASSVHSSFRAGTF.

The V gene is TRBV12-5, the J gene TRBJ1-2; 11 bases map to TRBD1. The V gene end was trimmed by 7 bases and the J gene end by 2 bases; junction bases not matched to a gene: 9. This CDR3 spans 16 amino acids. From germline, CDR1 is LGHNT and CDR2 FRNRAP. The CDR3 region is CASARTGGNLNYGYTF. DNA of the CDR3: TGTGCTAGTGCCCGGACAGGGGGCAATTTAAACTATGGCTACACCTTC.

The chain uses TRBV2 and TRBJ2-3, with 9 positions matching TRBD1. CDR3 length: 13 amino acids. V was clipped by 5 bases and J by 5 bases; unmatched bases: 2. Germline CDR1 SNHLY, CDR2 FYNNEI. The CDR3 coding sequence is TGTGCCAGCAGTTCGGACAGGGGAGATACGCAGTATTTT. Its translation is CASSSDRGDTQYF.

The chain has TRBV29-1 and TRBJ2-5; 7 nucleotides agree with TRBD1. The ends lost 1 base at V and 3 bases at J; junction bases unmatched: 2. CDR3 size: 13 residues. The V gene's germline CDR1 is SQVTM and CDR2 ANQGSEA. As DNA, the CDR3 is TGCAGCGTTGAAGGGACAGGTGAAGAGACCCAGTACTTC. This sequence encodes CSVEGTGEETQYF.

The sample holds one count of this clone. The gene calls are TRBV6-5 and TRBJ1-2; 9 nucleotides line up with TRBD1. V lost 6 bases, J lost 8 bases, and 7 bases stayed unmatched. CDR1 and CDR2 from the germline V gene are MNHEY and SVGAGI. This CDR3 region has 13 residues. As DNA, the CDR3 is TGTGCCAGCAGGGTAGACAGGGGGAGCGGCTACACCTTC. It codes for CASRVDRGSGYTF.

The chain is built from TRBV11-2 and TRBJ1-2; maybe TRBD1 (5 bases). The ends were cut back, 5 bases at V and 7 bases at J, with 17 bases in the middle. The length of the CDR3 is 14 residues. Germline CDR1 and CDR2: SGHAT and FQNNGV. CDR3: CASSLIWAGSGYTF. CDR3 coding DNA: TGTGCCAGCAGCCTAATTTGGGCAGGGTCTGGCTACACCTTC.

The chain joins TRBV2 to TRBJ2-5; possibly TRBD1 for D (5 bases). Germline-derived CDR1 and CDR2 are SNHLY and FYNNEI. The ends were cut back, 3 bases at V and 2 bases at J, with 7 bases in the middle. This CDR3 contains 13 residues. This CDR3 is CASSEGLQETQYF. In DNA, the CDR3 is TGTGCCAGCAGTGAGGGGCTTCAAGAGACCCAGTACTTC.

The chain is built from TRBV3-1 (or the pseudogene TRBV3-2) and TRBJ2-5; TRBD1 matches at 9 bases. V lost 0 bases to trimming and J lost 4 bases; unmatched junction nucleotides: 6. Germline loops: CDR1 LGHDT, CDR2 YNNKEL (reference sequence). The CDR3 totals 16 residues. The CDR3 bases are TGTGCCAGCAGCCAAGATTCCGGGACAGGGTCAGAGACCCAGTACTTC. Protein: CASSQDSGTGSETQYF.

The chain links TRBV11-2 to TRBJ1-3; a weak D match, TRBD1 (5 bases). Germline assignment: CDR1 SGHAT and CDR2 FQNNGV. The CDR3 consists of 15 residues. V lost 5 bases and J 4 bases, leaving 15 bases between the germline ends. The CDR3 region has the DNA TGTGCCAGCAGCCCCACTGGCAGGGCAGGAAACACCATATATTTT. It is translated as CASSPTGRAGNTIYF.

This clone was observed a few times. The CDR3 DNA sequence: TGTGCCAGCAGCCGCATGGGTGGGGGCTACCTTAACTATGGCTACACCTTC. This translates into CASSRMGGGYLNYGYTF. V and J are TRBV7-9 and TRBJ1-2; possible D gene TRBD1, 6 bases. CDR1 and CDR2 from the germline V gene are SEHNR and FQNEAQ (reference sequence). This CDR3 comprises 17 residues. Deletions cut 5 bases from V and 1 base from J, with 20 bases between.

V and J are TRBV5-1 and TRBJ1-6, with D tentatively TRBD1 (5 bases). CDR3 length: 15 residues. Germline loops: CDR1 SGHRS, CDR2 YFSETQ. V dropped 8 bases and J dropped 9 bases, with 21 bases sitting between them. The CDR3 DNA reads TGCGCCAGAACCCAGGGCCTTGGTCATGTTTCACCCCTCCACTTT. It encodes CARTQGLGHVSPLHF.

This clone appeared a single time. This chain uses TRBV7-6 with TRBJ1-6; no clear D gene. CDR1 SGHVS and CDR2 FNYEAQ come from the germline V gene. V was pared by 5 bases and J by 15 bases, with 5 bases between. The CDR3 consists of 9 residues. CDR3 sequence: CASSPHLHF. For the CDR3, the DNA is TGTGCCAGCAGCCCCCACCTCCACTTT. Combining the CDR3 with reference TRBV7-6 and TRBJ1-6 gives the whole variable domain GAGVSQSPRYKVTKRGQDVALRCDPISGHVSLYWYRQALGQGPEFLTYFNYEAQQDKSGLPNDRFSAERPEGSISTLTIQRTEQRDSAMYRCASSPHLHFGNGTRLTVT.

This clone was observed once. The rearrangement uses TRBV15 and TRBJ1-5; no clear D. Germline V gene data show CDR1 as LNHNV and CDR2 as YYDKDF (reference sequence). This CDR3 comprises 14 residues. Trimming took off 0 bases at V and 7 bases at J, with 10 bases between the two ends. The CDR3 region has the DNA TGTGCCACCAGCAGAGATGTAGGAGACCAGCCCCAGCATTTT. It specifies CATSRDVGDQPQHF.

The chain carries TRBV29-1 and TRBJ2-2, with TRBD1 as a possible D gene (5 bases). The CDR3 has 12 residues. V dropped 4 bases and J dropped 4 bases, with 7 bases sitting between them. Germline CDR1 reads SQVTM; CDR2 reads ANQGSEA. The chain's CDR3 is CSVGGPTGELFF. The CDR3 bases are TGCAGCGTTGGGGGCCCCACCGGGGAGCTGTTTTTT.

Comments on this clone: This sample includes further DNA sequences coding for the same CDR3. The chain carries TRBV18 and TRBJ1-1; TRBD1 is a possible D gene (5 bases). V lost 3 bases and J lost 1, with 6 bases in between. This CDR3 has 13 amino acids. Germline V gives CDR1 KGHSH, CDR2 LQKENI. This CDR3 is CASSPGGNTEAFF. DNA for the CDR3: TGTGCCAGCTCACCCGGGGGGAACACTGAAGCTTTCTTT.

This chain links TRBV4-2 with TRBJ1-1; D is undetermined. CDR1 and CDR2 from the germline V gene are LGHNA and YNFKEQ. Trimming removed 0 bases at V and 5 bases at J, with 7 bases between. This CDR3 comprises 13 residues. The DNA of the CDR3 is TGTGCCAGCAGCCAAGAGAGGTCTACTGAAGCTTTCTTT. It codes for CASSQERSTEAFF.

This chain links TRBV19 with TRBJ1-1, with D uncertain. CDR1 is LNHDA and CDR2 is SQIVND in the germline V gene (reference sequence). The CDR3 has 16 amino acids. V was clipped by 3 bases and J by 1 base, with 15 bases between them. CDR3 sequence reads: CASSISPRGGNTEAFF. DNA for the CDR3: TGTGCCAGTAGTATTTCCCCCCGGGGAGGGAACACTGAAGCTTTCTTT.

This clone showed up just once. CDR3 residues: CASSGLGGTNTGELFF. CDR3 coding DNA: TGCGCCAGCAGCGGCCTCGGGGGGACGAACACCGGGGAGCTGTTTTTT. The V call is TRBV5-1, the J call TRBJ2-2; the match to TRBD2 covers 7 bases. Germline CDR1 and CDR2: SGHRS and YFSETQ. Unmatched junction bases numbered 6, after V lost 4 bases and J lost 0 bases. This CDR3 is built from 16 residues.

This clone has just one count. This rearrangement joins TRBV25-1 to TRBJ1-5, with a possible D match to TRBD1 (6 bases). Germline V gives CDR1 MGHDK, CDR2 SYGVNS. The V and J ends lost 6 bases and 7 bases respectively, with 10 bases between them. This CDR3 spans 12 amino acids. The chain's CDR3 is CASSFQGQPQHF. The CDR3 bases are TGTGCCAGCAGCTTTCAGGGGCAGCCCCAGCATTTT.

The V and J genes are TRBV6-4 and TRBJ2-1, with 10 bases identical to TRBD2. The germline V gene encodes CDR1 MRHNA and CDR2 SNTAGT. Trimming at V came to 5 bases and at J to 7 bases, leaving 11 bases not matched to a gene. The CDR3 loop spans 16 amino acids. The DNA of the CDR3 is TGTGCCAGCAGTCCCCAAAGAGCGGGGGGGCAAAATGAGCAGTTCTTC. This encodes CASSPQRAGGQNEQFF.

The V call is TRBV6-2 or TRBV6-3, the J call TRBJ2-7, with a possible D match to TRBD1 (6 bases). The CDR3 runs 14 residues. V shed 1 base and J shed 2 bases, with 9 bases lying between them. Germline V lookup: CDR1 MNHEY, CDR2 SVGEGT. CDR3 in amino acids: CASSYLGQTYEQYF. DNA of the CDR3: TGTGCCAGCAGTTACTTAGGACAGACCTACGAGCAGTACTTC.